Listed here are 20 T cell receptor beta chains from one sample, sequenced in a study of T cells in women clearing cervical HPV infection. Produced via immunoSEQ multiplex PCR; TCRdb's table is partial and in-frame only. Its table records roughly 34,000 clones. Sequencing used blood buffy coat. Receptor source: a woman aged 18 to 69 with a cervical HPV16 infection that either progressed to CIN3+ or cleared (not recorded which).

A word on this clone: The read halts 3 residues ahead of the CDR3 end, with the missing end drawn from the germline J gene. Other DNA sequences of this sample code for an identical CDR3. V and J are TRBV29-1 and TRBJ1-3; 7 bases line up with TRBD1. CDR1 SQVTM and CDR2 ANQGSEA come from the germline V gene. This CDR3 region has 14 residues. Trimming removed 6 bases from V and 2 bases from J; junction bases left unmatched: 7. The sequenced CDR3 bases are TGCAGCGTCGGGACAGCCGTCACTGGAAACACC. The encoded protein is CSVGTAVTGNT. The CDR3 as a whole reads CSVGTAVTGNTIYF.

About this clone itself: The observed sequence ends 3 residues before the CDR3 terminus, with the missing tail filled in from the germline J gene. This chain connects TRBV6-2 or TRBV6-3 to TRBJ2-5, with D maybe TRBD1 (5 bases). Trimming shortened V by 6 bases and J by 5 bases, and 10 bases separated the two germline ends. The CDR3 length is 12 residues. The germline CDR1 and CDR2 sequences are MNHEY and SVGEGT. Incomplete CDR3 DNA: TGTGCCAGCAGCGTAGCAGGGGAGACC. This translates into CASSVAGET. The CDR3 in its entirety is CASSVAGETQYF.

Details on this clone: The CDR3 end falls 3 residues outside the read, so it is completed with the germline J gene. The J gene is TRBJ2-5, the V gene TRBV20-1; D gene unclear. This CDR3 is built from 13 residues. Trimming cost V 3 bases and J 0 bases, with 8 bases left between them. Germline CDR1 and CDR2: DFQATT and SNEGSKA (reference sequence). The covered CDR3 bases are TGCAGTGCTAGTAACAGAGACCAAGAGACC. Its protein is CSASNRDQET. The full-length CDR3 reads as CSASNRDQETQYF.

Regarding this clone: Read coverage stops 3 residues before the CDR3 terminus; the germline J gene supplies the remainder. The gene calls are TRBV25-1 and TRBJ2-1; perhaps TRBD1 as D (5 bases). V gave up 5 bases and J gave up 0 bases, with 14 bases separating them. The CDR3 consists of 16 residues. Germline CDR1 and CDR2: MGHDK and SYGVNS. The covered CDR3 bases are TGTGCCAGCAGTAAGGCTCTAGACAGCTCCTACAATGAG. It translates to CASSKALDSSYNE. The entire CDR3 is CASSKALDSSYNEQFF.

Details on this clone: The read ends 3 residues early relative to the CDR3; the germline J gene fills the gap. The rearrangement joins TRBV7-7 to TRBJ2-5, with a tentative D call TRBD1 (6 bases). Trimming left V 3 bases short and J 5 bases short, with 10 bases between. Germline lookup yields CDR1 SSHAT and CDR2 FNYEAQ (reference sequence). This CDR3 comprises 13 residues. CDR3 amino acids: CASSFQGTETQYF. Incomplete CDR3 DNA: TGTGCCAGCAGCTTCCAGGGGACGGAGACC. Together with reference TRBV7-7 and TRBJ2-5, the CDR3 gives the full variable domain: GAGVSQSPRYKVTKRGQDVTLRCDPISSHATLYWYQQALGQGPEFLTYFNYEAQPDKSGLPSDRFSAERPEGSISTLTIQRTEQRDSAMYRCASSFQGTETQYFGPGTRLLVL.

Worth noting for this clone: The CDR3 extends 3 residues past the end of the read, so its final part is completed from the germline J gene. The chain recombines TRBV29-1 with TRBJ1-3; D perhaps matches TRBD1 (6 bases). Germline CDR1 and CDR2: SQVTM and ANQGSEA. This CDR3 region has 10 residues. CDR3 amino acids: CSVDLQGIYF. CDR3 DNA, as far as it was read: TGCAGCGTTGACCTGCAGGGG.

CDR3 sequence: CASGRGNTEAFF. CDR3 bases read: TGTGCCAGCGGAAGGGGGAACACTGAA. The chain recombines TRBV11-3 with TRBJ1-1; possibly TRBD1 for D (5 bases). The CDR3 end is not reached by the read, which stops 3 residues before it; the germline J gene fills it in. The V gene's germline CDR1 is SGHNT and CDR2 YENEEA. Trimming removed 8 bases at V and 1 base at J, with 8 bases between. The CDR3 spans 12 residues.

A note on this clone: Read data end 3 residues before the CDR3 end; the end is taken from the germline J gene. V and J are TRBV7-9 and TRBJ1-2; TRBD1 might be the D (5 bases). CDR3 length equals 15 residues. The germline CDR1 and CDR2 sequences are SEHNR and FQNEAQ (reference sequence). The sequenced part of the CDR3 DNA is TGTGCCAGCAGCCCTAGGGGAGACAGAAACTACGGG. Protein product: CASSPRGDRNYG. In full, the CDR3 reads CASSPRGDRNYGYTF.

Worth noting for this clone: The read terminates 3 residues before the CDR3 end, so the remaining end is supplied by the germline J gene. V gene TRBV2 combines with J gene TRBJ2-3, with D possibly TRBD1 on 7 matching bases. Germline V gene sequence: CDR1 SNHLY, CDR2 FYNNEI. This CDR3 region has 13 residues. The CDR3 bases that were read are TGTGCCAGCAGTGTTGAGGGGGCGGGGACG. This translates into CASSVEGAGT. The full CDR3 protein reads CASSVEGAGTQYF.

As concerns this clone: Coverage ceases 3 residues before the CDR3 finishes, and the germline J gene fills in the end. The rearrangement joins TRBV7-8 to TRBJ2-7, with D tentatively TRBD2 (7 bases). Germline loops: CDR1 SGHVS, CDR2 FQNEAQ. Deletions cut 6 bases from V and 3 bases from J, with 15 bases between. CDR3 size: 14 residues. CDR3 protein: CASSWGRGSYEQYF. The CDR3 bases that were read are TGTGCCAGCAGTTGGGGGCGGGGGAGCTACGAG.

Concerning this clone itself: The read ends 3 residues before the CDR3 terminus; that terminus is restored from the germline J gene. The chain couples TRBV6-2 or TRBV6-3 to TRBJ2-1; 9 bases fit TRBD1. Trimming at V came to 5 bases and at J to 7 bases, leaving 15 bases not matched to a gene. The CDR3 consists of 17 residues. CDR1 is MNHEY, CDR2 SVGEGT, per germline. Partial CDR3 DNA: TGTGCCAGCAGTACCAAGGACAGGGGCCGCGCCGGTAATGAG. Translation: CASSTKDRGRAGNE. In full, the CDR3 is CASSTKDRGRAGNEQFF.

Of note for this clone: Read sequence stops 3 residues before the CDR3 end, and the germline J gene provides the missing end. The chain joins TRBV30 to TRBJ1-5; possible D gene TRBD1, 5 bases. CDR1 is GTSNPN and CDR2 is SVGIG in the germline V gene (reference sequence). The CDR3 spans 13 residues. V gave up 3 bases and J gave up 3 bases, with 9 bases separating them. The DNA read from the CDR3 is TGTGCCTGGAGCCCACAGGTCAATCAGCCC. Protein sequence: CAWSPQVNQP. The complete CDR3 protein is CAWSPQVNQPQHF.

Comments on this clone: The read ends 3 residues before the CDR3 terminus; that terminus is restored from the germline J gene. J is TRBJ2-2 and V is TRBV2; TRBD2 agrees at 8 bases. V gave up 6 bases and J gave up 3 bases; unmatched junction bases: 12. Germline V gene sequence: CDR1 SNHLY, CDR2 FYNNEI. CDR3 size: 17 residues. The CDR3 sequence: CASSHGRGRSHTGELFF. Incomplete CDR3 DNA: TGTGCCAGCAGCCACGGGAGGGGCAGGTCCCACACCGGGGAG.

About this clone: The read terminates 3 residues before the CDR3 end, so the remaining end is supplied by the germline J gene. The chain has TRBV5-1 and TRBJ2-2, with 7 positions matching TRBD1. From germline, CDR1 is SGHRS and CDR2 YFSETQ. The CDR3 runs to 16 residues. Losses at the gene ends were 0 bases for V and 5 bases for J; bases not matched to a gene: 7. Here the CDR3 reads CASSLAQGTKTGELFF. The DNA read from the CDR3 is TGCGCCAGCAGCTTGGCACAGGGGACAAAGACCGGGGAG.

This chain's CDR3 is CSARLGARTDTQYF. The CDR3 DNA, read in part, is TGCAGTGCTAGGTTGGGGGCAAGGACAGATACG. The rearrangement joins TRBV20-1 to TRBJ2-3; D might be TRBD1 (6 bases). The CDR3 end is not reached by the read, which stops 3 residues before it; the germline J gene fills it in. Germline CDR1 and CDR2: DFQATT and SNEGSKA (reference sequence). V lost 3 bases to trimming and J lost 3 bases, with 13 bases between them. This CDR3 is 14 amino acids long.

About this clone itself: Read data end 3 residues before the CDR3 end; the end is taken from the germline J gene. This chain links TRBV12-3 or TRBV12-4 with TRBJ2-1; tentative D call: TRBD2 (7 bases). This CDR3 is built from 16 residues. Deletions cut 5 bases from V and 7 bases from J, with 21 bases between. The CDR3 loop reads CASSTELGGGGNEQFF. The covered CDR3 bases are TGTGCCAGCAGTACAGAGCTGGGGGGGGGCGGGAATGAG.

Points on this clone: The read ends 3 residues early relative to the CDR3; the germline J gene fills the gap. This rearrangement joins TRBV7-9 to TRBJ2-1; no clear D. The V and J ends lost 2 bases and 8 bases respectively, with 7 bases between them. The germline V gene encodes CDR1 SEHNR and CDR2 FQNEAQ (reference sequence). The CDR3 is 12 residues long. The CDR3 spells CASSLLLYEQFF. The CDR3 bases that were read are TGTGCCAGCAGCTTATTATTGTATGAG.

CDR3 bases read: TGTGCCAGCAGCTTCCGACAGAGAACAGATACG. Translation: CASSFRQRTDT. From start to end, the CDR3 is CASSFRQRTDTQYF. This chain uses TRBV7-2 with TRBJ2-3, with D maybe TRBD1 (5 bases). The CDR3 extends 3 residues past the end of the read, so its final part is completed from the germline J gene. V lost 3 bases to trimming and J lost 3 bases, with 10 bases between them. The CDR3 consists of 14 residues. Germline CDR1 reads SGHTA; CDR2 reads FQGNSA.

Notes on this clone: The read finishes 3 residues shy of the CDR3 end, and the germline J gene is used to complete it. The chain is built from TRBV18 and TRBJ2-7; TRBD1 agrees at 8 bases. The CDR3 consists of 20 residues. Germline CDR1 KGHSH, CDR2 LQKENI. The ends lost 1 base at V and 4 bases at J; junction bases unmatched: 21. The CDR3 region is CASSPRRTGSILRGDYEQYF. CDR3 bases read: TGTGCCAGCTCACCACGACGGACAGGGAGTATATTGCGGGGAGATTACGAG.

On this clone: Read data end 3 residues before the CDR3 end; the end is taken from the germline J gene. The chain links TRBV7-2 to TRBJ2-3; 8 positions match TRBD2. V shed 5 bases, J shed 1 base, and the junction held 2 bases outside the gene matches. The CDR3 is 14 residues long. Germline CDR1 reads SGHTA; CDR2 reads FQGNSA. CDR3 bases read: TGTGCCAGCAGCCCAGCGGGGGGCACAGATACG. Residues: CASSPAGGTDT. The CDR3 in its entirety is CASSPAGGTDTQYF.